Below are 30 T cell receptor beta chains sequenced from a single sample in a study of blood T cell repertoires in COVID-19. Assay: immunoSEQ multiplex PCR; the TCRdb copy retains only in-frame clones and omits some. The data contain approximately 35,000 clones, roughly 80% of them singletons. The sample consisted of peripheral blood. The receptors here all came from an elderly man with acute or convalescent COVID-19.

The CDR3 nucleotides read TGTGCCAGCAGCTTAGTTAGAACTGAAGCTTTCTTT. Amino acid sequence: CASSLVRTEAFF. V is TRBV7-2 and J is TRBJ1-1; D gene ambiguous. Germline loops: CDR1 SGHTA, CDR2 FQGNSA. V shed 1 base and J shed 5 bases, with 5 bases lying between them. CDR3 length equals 12 residues. Full variable domain (missing parts from reference TRBV7-2 and TRBJ1-1): GAGVSQSPSNKVTEKGKDVELRCDPISGHTALYWYRQSLGQGLEFLIYFQGNSAPDKSGLPSDRFSAERTGGSVSTLTIQRTQQEDSAVYLCASSLVRTEAFFGQGTRLTVV.

The chain joins TRBV3-1 (or the pseudogene TRBV3-2) to TRBJ2-5; 10 bases map to TRBD2. The CDR3 has 14 residues. CDR1 and CDR2 (germline): LGHDT, YNNKEL (reference sequence). Trimming at V came to 2 bases and at J to 7 bases, leaving 4 bases not matched to a gene. The CDR3 sequence is CASSQSGRAMTQYF. DNA for the CDR3: TGTGCCAGCAGCCAAAGCGGGAGGGCCATGACCCAGTACTTC.

The V call is TRBV9, the J call TRBJ1-1; the D is unclear. The germline V and J ends were trimmed by 4 bases and 0 bases, with 19 bases remaining between them. The CDR3 is 17 amino acids. Germline-derived CDR1 and CDR2 are SGDLS and YYNGEE. CDR3 region: CASSPTLSGLMNTEAFF. The CDR3 bases are TGTGCCAGCAGCCCTACGCTTTCCGGACTTATGAACACTGAAGCTTTCTTT.

The V gene is TRBV2, the J gene TRBJ1-1, with 7 bases identical to TRBD1. This CDR3 has 13 amino acids. The ends lost 8 bases at V and 0 bases at J; junction bases unmatched: 3. Per the germline V gene, CDR1 is SNHLY and CDR2 is FYNNEI. The CDR3 DNA follows: TGTGCCAGCGGAGGGACAGTGAACACTGAAGCTTTCTTT. The encoded protein is CASGGTVNTEAFF.

The V gene is TRBV27, the J gene TRBJ2-1; 11 nucleotides line up with TRBD1. The CDR3 runs 14 residues. From germline, CDR1 is MNHEY and CDR2 SMNVEV (reference sequence). Trimming cost V 6 bases and J 9 bases; bases outside gene matches: 7. The CDR3 bases are TGTGCCAGCAGGGACAGGGGGCGTCTAGCTGAGCAGTTCTTC. Its translation is CASRDRGRLAEQFF.

The genes are TRBV18 and TRBJ2-7; 11 bases align to TRBD1. V lost 2 bases, J lost 6 bases, and 6 bases stayed unmatched. Germline CDR1 is KGHSH and CDR2 is LQKENI. The CDR3 has 15 residues. The CDR3 sequence: CASSPIGQGAGEQYF. For the CDR3, the DNA is TGTGCCAGCTCACCAATAGGACAGGGGGCGGGCGAGCAGTACTTC.

This chain connects TRBV5-1 to TRBJ1-1; the D gene is possibly TRBD1 (6 bases). CDR1 is SGHRS and CDR2 is YFSETQ in the germline V gene. V lost 3 bases, J lost 5 bases, and 17 bases lay in between. The CDR3 is 15 amino acids. CDR3 region: CASSSAAGVGTEAFF. CDR3 DNA sequence: TGCGCCAGCAGCTCGGCGGCAGGGGTGGGGACTGAAGCTTTCTTT.

The chain employs TRBV18 and TRBJ1-4, with 7 bases matching TRBD1. Looked up from germline, CDR1 is KGHSH and CDR2 is LQKENI. Trimming removed 6 bases from V and 4 bases from J; junction bases left unmatched: 5. The CDR3 is made up of 14 amino acids. In nucleotides, the CDR3 is TGTGCCAGCTCGCTGGGACAGCTTAATGAAAAACTGTTTTTT. Translated: CASSLGQLNEKLFF.

This clone has just a few counts. The chain couples TRBV18 to TRBJ1-5, with 9 positions matching TRBD1. V lost 6 bases and J lost 3; bases outside the gene matches: 6. The CDR3 runs to 15 residues. The germline V gene encodes CDR1 KGHSH and CDR2 LQKENI. The CDR3 region is CASSVGTGNNQPQHF. CDR3 in DNA: TGTGCCAGCTCCGTTGGGACAGGGAACAATCAGCCCCAGCATTTT.

This chain joins TRBV9 and TRBJ1-6; possibly TRBD1 for D (6 bases). Germline CDR1 and CDR2: SGDLS and YYNGEE. V lost 4 bases and J lost 8, with 19 bases in between. The CDR3 has 16 amino acids. CDR3 sequence: CASSTPTGPGDSPLHF. Written as DNA, the CDR3 is TGTGCCAGCAGCACCCCCACAGGGCCCGGGGATTCACCCCTCCACTTT.

This rearrangement joins TRBV5-4 to TRBJ2-7; possible D gene TRBD2, 5 bases. V lost 2 bases and J lost 7, with 16 bases in between. Germline V gene sequence: CDR1 SGHNT, CDR2 YYREEE (reference sequence). This CDR3 region has 14 residues. The CDR3 sequence is CASSFGVGPGEQYF. CDR3 sequence (DNA): TGTGCCAGCAGCTTCGGGGTTGGCCCTGGGGAGCAGTACTTC.

This chain joins TRBV19 and TRBJ1-3; 11 bases line up with TRBD1. This CDR3 region has 16 residues. Germline CDR1 reads LNHDA; CDR2 reads SQIVND (reference sequence). V trimming: 7 bases; J trimming: 1 base; junction bases outside the gene matches: 6. The CDR3 spells CASIKGQGASGNTIYF. The CDR3 nucleotides read TGTGCCAGTATCAAAGGACAGGGGGCTTCTGGAAACACCATATATTTT.

This clone appeared once. CDR3 sequence: CATSHGDNRYEQYF. The CDR3 coding sequence is TGTGCCACCAGCCATGGGGACAATCGGTACGAGCAGTACTTC. The chain is built from TRBV15 and TRBJ2-7, with D possibly TRBD1 on 6 matching bases. This CDR3 is built from 14 residues. Germline CDR1 is LNHNV and CDR2 is YYDKDF (reference sequence). V was pared by 5 bases and J by 4 bases, with 15 bases between.

V gene TRBV2 combines with J gene TRBJ2-7; unclear D gene. V shed 2 bases and J shed 4 bases, with 6 bases lying between them. CDR1 and CDR2 (germline): SNHLY, FYNNEI. The CDR3 is made up of 12 amino acids. CDR3 loop: CASSERLYEQYF. DNA for the CDR3: TGTGCCAGCAGTGAAAGACTTTACGAGCAGTACTTC.

This CDR3 is CASSQPSRQGLAKNIQYF. In DNA, the CDR3 is TGTGCCAGCAGCCAGCCCTCTCGACAGGGCTTAGCCAAAAACATTCAGTACTTC. This sequence joins TRBV4-2 and TRBJ2-4, with 7 nucleotides matching TRBD1. CDR3 size: 18 residues. In germline, CDR1 is LGHNA, CDR2 YNFKEQ. Trimming took 3 bases from V and 0 from J; bases not matched to a gene: 11.

This clone showed up just once. The rearrangement joins TRBV5-1 to TRBJ2-7, with a possible D match to TRBD1 (6 bases). The germline V gene has CDR1 SGHRS and CDR2 YFSETQ. V was pared by 4 bases and J by 0 bases, with 11 bases between. CDR3 size: 14 residues. The CDR3 spells CASSRDTSSYEQYF. Written as DNA, the CDR3 is TGCGCCAGCAGCCGGGACACCAGCTCCTACGAGCAGTACTTC.

The chain couples TRBV5-8 to TRBJ1-1, with D uncertain. Germline assignment: CDR1 SGHTS and CDR2 YDEGEE. The CDR3 covers 16 residues. V was shortened by 3 bases and J by 0 bases, with 15 bases between the two germline ends. The CDR3: CASSSVIRVLNTEAFF. DNA for the CDR3: TGTGCCAGCAGCTCGGTAATCCGGGTCCTGAACACTGAAGCTTTCTTT.

The chain joins TRBV2 to TRBJ2-7; 9 bases are shared with TRBD1. Germline CDR1 SNHLY, CDR2 FYNNEI. This CDR3 is 14 amino acids long. V was pared by 7 bases and J by 6 bases, with 10 bases of the junction left unmatched. The DNA for the CDR3 is TGTGCCAGCACCAGGGACAGGGTTTTGAGCGAGCAGTACTTC. This encodes CASTRDRVLSEQYF.

This chain connects TRBV6-5 to TRBJ2-7; D may be TRBD1 (6 bases). V dropped 0 bases and J dropped 9 bases, with 9 bases sitting between them. The CDR3 runs 12 residues. Germline loops: CDR1 MNHEY, CDR2 SVGAGI. The CDR3 region has the DNA TGTGCCAGCAGTTACTCAGGGGGTACGCAGTACTTC. This codes for CASSYSGGTQYF.

The V call is TRBV19, the J call TRBJ1-1; D possibly corresponds to TRBD1 (5 bases). CDR1 and CDR2 from the germline V gene are LNHDA and SQIVND (reference sequence). The CDR3 runs to 14 residues. With 1 base removed from V and 4 bases from J, the gap between germline ends came to 10 bases. As DNA, the CDR3 is TGTGCCAGTAGTATAGTTAAAGGGGCCACTGAAGCTTTCTTT. Its protein is CASSIVKGATEAFF.

This chain links TRBV6-1 with TRBJ1-6, with a possible D match to TRBD1 (6 bases). V gave up 1 base and J gave up 7 bases, with 17 bases separating them. Germline CDR1 reads MNHNS; CDR2 reads SASEGT. The CDR3 has 17 amino acids. The CDR3 loop reads CASSEGKGAGANSPLHF. The CDR3 coding sequence is TGTGCCAGCAGTGAAGGCAAGGGAGCAGGGGCCAATTCACCCCTCCACTTT.

The rearrangement uses TRBV5-1 and TRBJ2-3, with TRBD2 as a possible D gene (6 bases). The V gene lost 0 bases and the J gene lost 9 bases, with 17 bases spanning the gap. This CDR3 is built from 15 residues. Germline values: CDR1 SGHRS, CDR2 YFSETQ. CDR3 region: CASSLDPTRPRTQYF. DNA of the CDR3: TGCGCCAGCAGCTTGGACCCGACTAGACCGCGGACGCAGTATTTT.

The chain combines TRBV11-2 with TRBJ2-7; 9 nucleotides line up with TRBD1. Losses at the gene ends were 4 bases for V and 4 bases for J; bases not matched to a gene: 8. The CDR3 extends over 15 amino acids. CDR1 is SGHAT and CDR2 is FQNNGV in the germline V gene. The CDR3 DNA reads TGTGCCAGCAGCTCCACCGGGACAGGGCGGTACGAGCAGTACTTC. Its protein is CASSSTGTGRYEQYF. The variable domain in full, completed from reference TRBV11-2 and TRBJ2-7, reads EAGVAQSPRYKIIEKRQSVAFWCNPISGHATLYWYQQILGQGPKLLIQFQNNGVVDDSQLPKDRFSAERLKGVDSTLKIQPAKLEDSAVYLCASSSTGTGRYEQYFGPGTRLTVT.

V usage is TRBV4-3 and J usage is TRBJ1-2; TRBD1 matches 7 bases. Germline values: CDR1 LGHNA, CDR2 YSLEER. CDR3 size: 16 residues. V dropped 0 bases and J dropped 4; count of bases not matched to a gene: 8. This chain's CDR3 is CASSQDTGSGGYGYTF. The CDR3 region has the DNA TGCGCCAGCAGCCAAGACACAGGGTCAGGGGGCTATGGCTACACCTTC.

The chain is built from TRBV9 and TRBJ2-2; D perhaps matches TRBD2 (6 bases). With 4 bases removed from V and 6 bases from J, the gap between germline ends came to 19 bases. CDR3 length: 16 residues. Germline V gene data show CDR1 as SGDLS and CDR2 as YYNGEE. The CDR3 sequence is CASSQEDRRGAGELFF. CDR3 DNA: TGTGCCAGCAGCCAGGAGGATCGGCGGGGAGCCGGGGAGCTGTTTTTT.

The chain is built from TRBV10-3 and TRBJ2-5; weak D call: TRBD2 (7 bases). V was shortened by 3 bases and J by 5 bases, with 19 bases between the two germline ends. This CDR3 contains 16 residues. Germline V gives CDR1 ENHRY, CDR2 SYGVKD. The CDR3 DNA is TGTGCCATCAGTGACCCGAGGGGGGGCGGATGGGAGACCCAGTACTTC. Its protein is CAISDPRGGGWETQYF.

This chain connects TRBV7-3 to TRBJ1-2; D is perhaps TRBD1 (6 bases). V dropped 3 bases and J dropped 1 base, with 12 bases sitting between them. CDR1 SGHTA and CDR2 FQGTGA come from the germline V gene. This CDR3 contains 15 residues. CDR3 in DNA: TGTGCCAGCAGCTTGACAGGACGTGGTAACTATGGCTACACCTTC. As protein: CASSLTGRGNYGYTF.

The chain couples TRBV5-6 to TRBJ1-6; unclear D gene. Deletions cut 5 bases from V and 10 bases from J, with 16 bases between. CDR3 length: 14 amino acids. Looked up from germline, CDR1 is SGHDT and CDR2 is YYEEEE. For the CDR3, the DNA is TGTGCCAGCAGAATCGGTCGGGTAGGATCACCCCTCCACTTT. This encodes CASRIGRVGSPLHF.

The genes are TRBV14 and TRBJ1-4, with D unclear. This CDR3 region has 11 residues. The germline V gene encodes CDR1 SGHDN and CDR2 FVKESK. The V end lost 4 bases, the J end lost 6 bases, and 3 bases lay between the germline ends. CDR3 in amino acids: CASSLDEKLFF. CDR3 nucleotides: TGTGCCAGCAGCCTCGATGAAAAACTGTTTTTT.

The V and J genes are TRBV3-1 (or the pseudogene TRBV3-2) and TRBJ2-5; tentatively, D is TRBD2 (7 bases). The CDR3 runs to 16 residues. V lost 0 bases to trimming and J lost 5 bases, with 16 bases between them. In germline, CDR1 is LGHDT, CDR2 YNNKEL (reference sequence). The CDR3 sequence: CASSQDWGGYAETQYF. CDR3 nucleotides: TGTGCCAGCAGCCAAGATTGGGGGGGCTACGCGGAGACCCAGTACTTC.